This TCR beta chain comes out of a study of shared clonotypes between healthy human individuals. Clones were sequenced by immunoSEQ multiplex PCR, and TCRdb holds only the in-frame ones, with some missing. The profile shows almost 750,000 clones, roughly 72% of them singletons. The V gene lost 2 bases and the J gene lost 0 bases, with 9 bases spanning the gap. The V gene's germline CDR1 is KGHSH and CDR2 LQKENI. This CDR3 comprises 15 residues. The specimen was memory CD4+ T cells sorted from blood. Subset denoted: CD45RA-negative fraction. J is TRBJ2-3 and V is TRBV18, with TRBD1 as a possible D gene (5 bases). The origin of this receptor is a woman younger than 45 in good health. CDR3 sequence (DNA): TGTGCCAGCTCACCATGGGGCAGTAGCACAGATACGCAGTATTTT. This encodes CASSPWGSSTDTQYF.